This T cell receptor beta chain was obtained from a study of blood T cell repertoires in COVID-19. Study background: PBMCs, B-cell-depleted T cells, or T cells provided the cDNA or gDNA that made up the material.

Per the original methods: Counts of nucleated cells, estimated from reference gene primer amplification, were obtained. Repertoires were generated with immunoSEQ multiplex PCR, while TCRdb's copy carries only in-frame clones and drops some. V and J calls and clone size are those listed in that table; D and trimming were worked out from the DNA. The sample yields 80,000 to 95,000 clones, over 80% seen once. V lost 1 base and J 4 bases, leaving 11 bases between the germline ends. Germline V CDR1 and CDR2: SNHLY, FYNNEI. CDR3 length equals 15 residues. The genes are TRBV2 and TRBJ2-1, with D hard to call. Sequenced input: peripheral blood. The source is a human donor with active COVID-19. The donor label of this sample is uncertain. In nucleotides, the CDR3 is TGTGCCAGCAGTGAAGTCGCGACACTTTACAATGAGCAGTTCTTC. It specifies CASSEVATLYNEQFF.